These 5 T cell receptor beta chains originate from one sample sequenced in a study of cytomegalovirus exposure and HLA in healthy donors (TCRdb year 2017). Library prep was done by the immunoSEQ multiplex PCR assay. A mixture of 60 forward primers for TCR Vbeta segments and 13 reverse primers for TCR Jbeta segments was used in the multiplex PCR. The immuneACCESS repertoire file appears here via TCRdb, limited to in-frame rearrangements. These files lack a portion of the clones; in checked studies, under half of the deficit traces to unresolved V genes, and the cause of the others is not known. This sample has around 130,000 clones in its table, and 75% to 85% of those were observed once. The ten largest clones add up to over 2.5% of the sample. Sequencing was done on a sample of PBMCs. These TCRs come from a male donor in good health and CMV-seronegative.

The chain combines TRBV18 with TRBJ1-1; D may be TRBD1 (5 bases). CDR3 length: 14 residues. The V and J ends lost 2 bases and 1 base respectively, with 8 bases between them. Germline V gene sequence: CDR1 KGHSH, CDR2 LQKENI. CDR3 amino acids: CASSPSGGNTEAFF. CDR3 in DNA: TGTGCCAGCTCACCATCCGGGGGGAACACTGAAGCTTTCTTT.

The CDR3 reads CASSLAATGALSSGNTIYF. The CDR3, as DNA: TGTGCCAGCAGCTTGGCAGCGACAGGAGCCTTGAGCTCTGGAAACACCATATATTTT. The chain joins TRBV5-5 to TRBJ1-3; a weak D match, TRBD1 (6 bases). This CDR3 contains 19 residues. The ends were cut back, 0 bases at V and 0 bases at J, with 19 bases in the middle. CDR1 is SGHKS and CDR2 is YYEKEE in the germline V gene (reference sequence).

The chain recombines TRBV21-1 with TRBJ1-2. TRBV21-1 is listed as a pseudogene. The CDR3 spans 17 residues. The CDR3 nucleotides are TGTGCCAGCAGGCGCCGTGGGAGGGCAGGGAGGGGGTATGGCTACACCTTC. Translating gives CASRRRGRAGRGYGYTF.

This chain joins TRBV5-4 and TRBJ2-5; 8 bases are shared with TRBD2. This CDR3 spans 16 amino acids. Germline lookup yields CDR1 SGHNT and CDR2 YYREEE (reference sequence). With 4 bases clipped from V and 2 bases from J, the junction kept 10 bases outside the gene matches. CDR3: CASSPLGGRQQETQYF. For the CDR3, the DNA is TGTGCCAGCAGCCCCCTCGGCGGGAGGCAGCAAGAGACCCAGTACTTC.

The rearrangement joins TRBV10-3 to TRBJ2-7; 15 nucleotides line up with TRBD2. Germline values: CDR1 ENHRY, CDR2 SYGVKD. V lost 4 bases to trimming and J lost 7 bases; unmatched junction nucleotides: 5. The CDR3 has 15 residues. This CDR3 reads CAISAYGTSGGEQYF. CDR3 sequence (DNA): TGTGCCATCAGTGCGTATGGGACTAGCGGGGGGGAGCAGTACTTC.